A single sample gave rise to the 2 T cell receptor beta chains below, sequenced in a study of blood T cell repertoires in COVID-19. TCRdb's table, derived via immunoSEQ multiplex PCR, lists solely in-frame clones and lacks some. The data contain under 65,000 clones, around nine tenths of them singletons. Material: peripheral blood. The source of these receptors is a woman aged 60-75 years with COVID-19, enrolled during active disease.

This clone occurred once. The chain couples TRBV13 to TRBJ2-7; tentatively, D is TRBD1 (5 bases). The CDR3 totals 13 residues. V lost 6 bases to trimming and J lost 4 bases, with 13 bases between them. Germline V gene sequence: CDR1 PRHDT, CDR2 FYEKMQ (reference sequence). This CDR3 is CASSSPQGYEQYF. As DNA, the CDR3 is TGTGCCAGCAGTTCACCCCAGGGTTACGAGCAGTACTTC.

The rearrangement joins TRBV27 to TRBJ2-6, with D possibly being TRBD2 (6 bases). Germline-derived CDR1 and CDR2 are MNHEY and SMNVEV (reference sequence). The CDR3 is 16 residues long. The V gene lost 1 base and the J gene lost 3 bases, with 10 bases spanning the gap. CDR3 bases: TGTGCCAGCAGTTTATTCGCGGGGCGTGGGGCCAACGTCCTGACTTTC. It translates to CASSLFAGRGANVLTF.